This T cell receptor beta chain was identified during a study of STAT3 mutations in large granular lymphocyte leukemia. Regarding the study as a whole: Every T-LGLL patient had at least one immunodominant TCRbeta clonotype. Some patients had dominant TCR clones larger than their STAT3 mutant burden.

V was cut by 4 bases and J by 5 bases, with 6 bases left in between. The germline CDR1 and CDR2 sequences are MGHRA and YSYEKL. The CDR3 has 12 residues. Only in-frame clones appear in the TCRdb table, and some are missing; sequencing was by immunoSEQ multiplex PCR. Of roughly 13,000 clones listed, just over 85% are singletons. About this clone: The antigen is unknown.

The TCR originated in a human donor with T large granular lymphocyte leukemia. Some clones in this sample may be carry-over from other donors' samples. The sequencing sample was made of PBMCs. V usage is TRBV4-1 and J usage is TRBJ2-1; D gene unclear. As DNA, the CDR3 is TGCGCCAGCAGCCCCCCCGACAATGAGCAGTTCTTC. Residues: CASSPPDNEQFF.